This TCR beta chain was profiled in a study of shared clonotypes between healthy human individuals. Repertoires were generated with immunoSEQ multiplex PCR, while TCRdb's copy carries only in-frame clones and drops some. The top ten hold around 13% of the sample, which has roughly 510,000 clones, about 75% seen once. Germline V CDR1 and CDR2: SGHNT, YYREEE (reference sequence). The CDR3 is 14 residues long. Deletions cut 4 bases from V and 3 bases from J, with 13 bases between. Material for sequencing was PBMCs. This TCR came from a woman aged 40 to 50 in good health. Some clones in this sample may be carry-over from other donors' samples. V gene TRBV5-4 combines with J gene TRBJ1-1; D may be TRBD1 (6 bases). CDR3 amino acids: CASSRTGSDTEAFF. In DNA, the CDR3 is TGTGCCAGCAGCAGAACAGGGTCCGACACTGAAGCTTTCTTT.